The present entry profiles one T cell receptor (beta chain) with its context. Related graft donors supplied nonmyeloablative bone marrow transplants, and mixed chimerism was transient. This table comes from immunoSEQ multiplex PCR, and its TCRdb copy is limited to in-frame clones, with some not included. Of 45,000 or so clones detected, roughly 89% appear once; the ten largest clones hold about 14%. The entry originates in a study of Tregs in tolerant kidney transplant recipients. Material: CD8+ T cells from blood (PBMCs), obtained 12 months after the transplant. The origin of this receptor is a human patient who received a combined kidney and bone marrow transplant. Among the T cells, some may be from the graft donor.

The DNA for the CDR3 is TGTGCCACCAGCAGAGGGGGAAGCGGGATTCAGTACTTC. This encodes CATSRGGSGIQYF. The chain is built from TRBV15 and TRBJ2-4, with a weak D call TRBD2 (6 bases). Germline V gene sequence: CDR1 LNHNV, CDR2 YYDKDF (reference sequence). V dropped 1 base and J dropped 10 bases, with 11 bases sitting between them. The CDR3 sequence is 13 residues long.